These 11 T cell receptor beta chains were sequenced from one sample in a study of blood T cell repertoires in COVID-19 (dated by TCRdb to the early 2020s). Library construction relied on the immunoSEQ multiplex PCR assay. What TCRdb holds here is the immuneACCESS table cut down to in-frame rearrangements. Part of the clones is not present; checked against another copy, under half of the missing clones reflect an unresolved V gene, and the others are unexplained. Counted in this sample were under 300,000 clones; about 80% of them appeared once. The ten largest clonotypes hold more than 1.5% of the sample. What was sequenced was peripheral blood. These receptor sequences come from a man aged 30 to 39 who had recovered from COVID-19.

The CDR3 loop reads CASSLQGLTNEQFF. In nucleotides, the CDR3 is TGCGCCAGCAGCTTGCAAGGACTAACCAATGAGCAGTTCTTC. V gene TRBV5-1 combines with J gene TRBJ2-1, with D maybe TRBD2 (6 bases). This CDR3 comprises 14 residues. V lost 1 base, J lost 6 bases, and 11 bases lay in between. In germline, CDR1 is SGHRS, CDR2 YFSETQ.

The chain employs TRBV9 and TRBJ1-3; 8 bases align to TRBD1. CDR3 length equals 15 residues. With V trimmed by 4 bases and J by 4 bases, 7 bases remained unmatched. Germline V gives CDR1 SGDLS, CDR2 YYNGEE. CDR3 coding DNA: TGTGCCAGCAGCCCCAGGGGGCTATACGGAAACACCATATATTTT. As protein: CASSPRGLYGNTIYF.

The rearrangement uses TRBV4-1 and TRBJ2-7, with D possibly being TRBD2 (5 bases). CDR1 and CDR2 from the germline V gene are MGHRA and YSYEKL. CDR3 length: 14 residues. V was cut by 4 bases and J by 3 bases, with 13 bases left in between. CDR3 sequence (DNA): TGCGCCAGCAGCCCGCAATACGGGGACTACGAGCAGTACTTC. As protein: CASSPQYGDYEQYF.

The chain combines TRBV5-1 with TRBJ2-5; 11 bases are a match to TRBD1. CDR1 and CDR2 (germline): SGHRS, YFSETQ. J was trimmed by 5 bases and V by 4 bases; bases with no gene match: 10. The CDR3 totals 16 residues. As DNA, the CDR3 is TGCGCCAGCAGCCCGGGTGGGACAGGGGGTATGGAGACCCAGTACTTC. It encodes CASSPGGTGGMETQYF.

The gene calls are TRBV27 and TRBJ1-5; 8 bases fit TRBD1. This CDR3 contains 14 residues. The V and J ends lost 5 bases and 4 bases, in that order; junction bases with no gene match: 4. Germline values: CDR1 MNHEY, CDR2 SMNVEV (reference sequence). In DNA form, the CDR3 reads TGTGCCAGCAGTCCCTGGACAGGGAATCAGCCCCAGCATTTT. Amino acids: CASSPWTGNQPQHF.

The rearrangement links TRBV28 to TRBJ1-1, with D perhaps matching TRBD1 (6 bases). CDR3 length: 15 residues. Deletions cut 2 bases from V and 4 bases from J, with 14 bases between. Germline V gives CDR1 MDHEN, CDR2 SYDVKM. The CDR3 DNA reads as TGTGCCAGCAGTTTAGGGGGGGGGCCGGGCACTGAAGCTTTCTTT. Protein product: CASSLGGGPGTEAFF.

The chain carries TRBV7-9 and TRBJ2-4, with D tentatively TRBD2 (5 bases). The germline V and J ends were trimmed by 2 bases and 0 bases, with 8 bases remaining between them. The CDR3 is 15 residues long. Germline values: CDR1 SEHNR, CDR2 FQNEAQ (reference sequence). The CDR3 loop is CASSLKSGAKNIQYF. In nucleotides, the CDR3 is TGTGCCAGCAGCTTAAAGAGCGGAGCCAAAAACATTCAGTACTTC.

The CDR3 sequence: CASSLGGAPGANVLTF. The CDR3 DNA is TGTGCCAGCAGTTTAGGGGGGGCGCCTGGGGCCAACGTCCTGACTTTC. The chain is built from TRBV28 and TRBJ2-6; a weak D match, TRBD2 (7 bases). Looked up from germline, CDR1 is MDHEN and CDR2 is SYDVKM. The CDR3 covers 16 residues. Trimming took 2 bases from V and 2 from J, leaving 10 bases between them. The whole variable domain, remainder taken from reference TRBV28 and TRBJ2-6, is DVKVTQSSRYLVKRTGEKVFLECVQDMDHENMFWYRQDPGLGLRLIYFSYDVKMKEKGDIPEGYSVSREKKERFSLILESASTNQTSMYLCASSLGGAPGANVLTFGAGSRLTVL.

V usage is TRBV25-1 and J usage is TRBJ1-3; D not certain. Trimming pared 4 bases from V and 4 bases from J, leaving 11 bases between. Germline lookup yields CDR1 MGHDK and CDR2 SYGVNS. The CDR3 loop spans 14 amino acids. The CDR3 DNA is TGTGCCAGCAGTGCCCTAACGACAGGAAACACCATATATTTT. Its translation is CASSALTTGNTIYF.

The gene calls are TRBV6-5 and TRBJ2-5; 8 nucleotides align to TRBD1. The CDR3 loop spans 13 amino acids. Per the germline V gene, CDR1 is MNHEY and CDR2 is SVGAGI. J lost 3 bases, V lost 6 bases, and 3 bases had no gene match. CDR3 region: CASSRTGKETQYF. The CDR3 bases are TGTGCCAGCAGCCGGACAGGGAAAGAGACCCAGTACTTC.

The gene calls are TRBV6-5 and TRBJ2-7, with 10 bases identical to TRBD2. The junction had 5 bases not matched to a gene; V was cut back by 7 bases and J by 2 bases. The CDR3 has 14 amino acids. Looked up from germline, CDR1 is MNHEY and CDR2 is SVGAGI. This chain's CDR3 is CASTGLAVPYEQYF. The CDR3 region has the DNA TGTGCCAGCACCGGACTAGCGGTCCCCTACGAGCAGTACTTC.